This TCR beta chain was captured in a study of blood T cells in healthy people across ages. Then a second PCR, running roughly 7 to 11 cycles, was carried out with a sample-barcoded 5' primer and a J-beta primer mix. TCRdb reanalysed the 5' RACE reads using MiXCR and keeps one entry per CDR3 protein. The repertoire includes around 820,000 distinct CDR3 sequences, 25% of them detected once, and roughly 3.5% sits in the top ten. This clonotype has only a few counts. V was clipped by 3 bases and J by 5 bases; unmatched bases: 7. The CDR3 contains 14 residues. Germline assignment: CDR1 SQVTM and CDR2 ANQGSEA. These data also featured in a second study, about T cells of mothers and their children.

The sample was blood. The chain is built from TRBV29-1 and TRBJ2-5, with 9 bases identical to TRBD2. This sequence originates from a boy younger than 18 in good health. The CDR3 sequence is CSVDGSGGGETQYF. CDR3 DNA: TGCAGCGTTGACGGTAGCGGGGGAGGCGAGACCCAGTACTTC.